This is a list of T cell receptor beta chains from one sample in a study of shared clonotypes between healthy human individuals. The data were produced by immunoSEQ multiplex PCR, yet TCRdb's version contains in-frame clones alone and is incomplete. The profile shows some 1.5 million clones, around 97% of them singletons. Sequencing input: naive CD4+ T cells sorted from blood. These receptors came from a man younger than 40 in good health. Both conserved end residues are part of each CDR3. The order of the fields is V gene, clone size, J gene, D gene, CDR3 DNA, CDR3 protein. D genes are given only for firm matches. The size entry is marked missing in some rows and otherwise reads once, few, many or a size class.

>TRBV29-1|.|TRBJ2-5|.
TGCAGCGTTGAACAGGGGTACGGGCGCGAGACCCAGTACTTC
CSVEQGYGRETQYF
>TRBV18|.|TRBJ1-2|TRBD1
TGTGCCAGCTCACCATTGACAGGGAACTATGGCTACACCTTC
CASSPLTGNYGYTF
>TRBV4-1|.|TRBJ2-1|.
TGCGCCAGCAGCCAAGATCCCCGGGGCTACAATGAGCAGTTCTTC
CASSQDPRGYNEQFF
>TRBV5-1|.|TRBJ1-2|TRBD1
TGCGCCAGCAGTCAACAGGGGGGCTCCGGCTACACCTTC
CASSQQGGSGYTF
>TRBV5-1|.|TRBJ2-7|.
TGCGCCAGCAGCTTGACTGGGAGTAAACAGTACTTC
CASSLTGSKQYF
>TRBV11-2|.|TRBJ2-1|.
TGTGCCAGCAGCTTTAGAATCCGGGAATACAATGAGCAGTTCTTC
CASSFRIREYNEQFF
>TRBV11-2|.|TRBJ1-4|TRBD1
TGTGCCAGCAGCTTAGTACGGAGACAGGGGGGGGAAAAACTGTTTTTT
CASSLVRRQGGEKLFF
>TRBV18|.|TRBJ2-7|.
TGTGCCAGCTCACCAGACGGGGTCAAGCAGTACTTC
CASSPDGVKQYF
>TRBV5-1|.|TRBJ2-2|TRBD1
TGCGCCAGCAGCCGGACAGGGACCGGGGAGCTGTTTTTT
CASSRTGTGELFF
>TRBV7-9|.|TRBJ2-7|.
TGTGCCAGCAGCCTAGAAAGACGTGAGCAGTACTTC
CASSLERREQYF
>TRBV5-1|.|TRBJ2-1|TRBD1
TGCGCCAGCAGCCCCATGGACAGGGGGACCTACAATGAGCAGTTCTTC
CASSPMDRGTYNEQFF
>TRBV7-9|.|TRBJ1-4|.
TGTGCCAGCAGCCCCGACAGGAGGAATGAAAAACTGTTTTTT
CASSPDRRNEKLFF
>TRBV5-6|.|TRBJ1-1|TRBD1
TGTGCCAGCAGCTTTGAACCCGACAGGGTGAACACTGAAGCTTTCTTT
CASSFEPDRVNTEAFF
>TRBV19|.|TRBJ2-7|.
TGTGCCAGTAGTAATCGGGGTGGGTACGAGCAGTACTTC
CASSNRGGYEQYF
>TRBV2|.|TRBJ1-5|.
TGTGCCAGCAGGTTACCGGGACTCAATCAGCCCCAGCATTTT
CASRLPGLNQPQHF
>TRBV6-6|.|TRBJ2-7|TRBD1
TGTGCCAGCAGGAGGGGGACAGGGGGGCTTTACGAGCAGTACTTC
CASRRGTGGLYEQYF
>TRBV27|.|TRBJ2-7|TRBD1
TGTGCCAGCAGTTGGGGACAGGAAGCGGTACCGGCCGAGCAGTACTTC
CASSWGQEAVPAEQYF
>TRBV15|.|TRBJ2-7|.
TGTGCCACCTCGCGGGGACGGGGATACGAGCAGTACTTC
CATSRGRGYEQYF
>TRBV7-3|.|TRBJ2-3|.
TGTGCCAGCAGCATTTTCGATACGCAGTATTTT
CASSIFDTQYF
>TRBV27|.|TRBJ2-7|.
TGTGCCAGCAGTTTAAATACGGGGGTCCCCTACGAGCAGTACTTC
CASSLNTGVPYEQYF
>TRBV6-5|.|TRBJ2-7|.
TGTGCCAGCAGTTACTCTGGGCGGAGCTCCTACGAGCAGTACTTC
CASSYSGRSSYEQYF
>TRBV9|.|TRBJ2-2|.
TGTGCCAGCAGCGTAGGGACGCCGAACACCGGGGAGCTGTTTTTT
CASSVGTPNTGELFF
>TRBV10-1|.|TRBJ2-1|.
TGCGCCAGCAGACCCGACAGCTGGAATGAGCAGTTCTTC
CASRPDSWNEQFF
>TRBV9|once|TRBJ2-7|.
TGTGCCAGCAGCGTAGCGGGCAGCTCGGTCTACGAGCAGTACTTC
CASSVAGSSVYEQYF
>TRBV10-1|.|TRBJ2-7|.
TGCGCCAGCAGTGAGTCGAGGAGGGTTGGGGAGCAGTACTTC
CASSESRRVGEQYF
>TRBV7-9|.|TRBJ2-5|.
TGTGCCAGCAGGCACAATCAAAATGGGGGGTGGACCCAGTACTTC
CASRHNQNGGWTQYF